The 15 T cell receptor beta chains reported below all come from one sample, sequenced in a study of cytomegalovirus exposure and HLA in healthy donors. It was with 60 Vbeta and 13 Jbeta primers that the PCR ran. This table comes from immunoSEQ multiplex PCR, and its TCRdb copy is limited to in-frame clones, with some not included. The data show roughly 150,000 clones, with 73% seen just once and around 1.6% held by the top ten. Sequencing was done on a sample of PBMCs. The receptors here all came from a woman between 18 and 29 years old in good health and CMV-seronegative.

The J gene is TRBJ2-1, the V gene TRBV27; D uncertain. CDR3 length: 11 residues. V lost 6 bases to trimming and J lost 4 bases, with 4 bases between them. Per the germline V gene, CDR1 is MNHEY and CDR2 is SMNVEV (reference sequence). CDR3 residues: CASSHYNEQFF. The CDR3 coding sequence is TGTGCCAGCAGCCATTACAATGAGCAGTTCTTC.

V is TRBV7-8 and J is TRBJ2-3; tentative D call: TRBD2 (6 bases). Germline V gene sequence: CDR1 SGHVS, CDR2 FQNEAQ. The CDR3 covers 17 residues. Trimming pared 5 bases from V and 2 bases from J, leaving 20 bases between. CDR3 residues: CASSPLGLDRFTDTQYF. The CDR3 region has the DNA TGTGCCAGCAGCCCGCTGGGACTCGACCGCTTCACAGATACGCAGTATTTT.

The chain carries TRBV28 and TRBJ1-3, with D hard to call. This CDR3 is 15 amino acids long. V was clipped by 7 bases and J by 1 base, with 14 bases between them. CDR1 and CDR2 from the germline V gene are MDHEN and SYDVKM. The CDR3 DNA follows: TGTGCCAGCACCACCTTGACAACATCTGGAAACACCATATATTTT. Its translation is CASTTLTTSGNTIYF.

This clone has a single count. The chain recombines TRBV4-1 with TRBJ2-5; maybe TRBD1 (6 bases). The assigned J gene may be wrong: the sequence end matches TRBJ2-7 better. The CDR3 is 14 residues long. CDR1 MGHRA and CDR2 YSYEKL come from the germline V gene. DNA for the CDR3: TGCGCCAGCAGCCAAGACACAGGGCATCTCGAGCAGTACTTC. Amino acid sequence: CASSQDTGHLEQYF.

The chain has TRBV6-6 and TRBJ2-5; D may be TRBD2 (6 bases). Germline-derived CDR1 and CDR2 are MNHNY and SVGAGI (reference sequence). Trimming pared 7 bases from V and 1 base from J, leaving 19 bases between. The length of the CDR3 is 16 residues. The DNA for the CDR3 is TGTGCCAGCAACCTAGTTCCCCTTAGCGGCCAAGAGACCCAGTACTTC. Translated: CASNLVPLSGQETQYF.

V is TRBV25-1 and J is TRBJ1-1, with TRBD1 matching 10 bases. CDR1 is MGHDK and CDR2 is SYGVNS in the germline V gene. The CDR3 runs 15 residues. With V trimmed by 6 bases and J by 0 bases, 4 bases remained unmatched. The chain's CDR3 is CASSRDRGMNTEAFF. The CDR3 DNA follows: TGTGCCAGCAGCCGGGACAGGGGAATGAACACTGAAGCTTTCTTT.

The chain recombines TRBV4-2 with TRBJ2-6; 7 nucleotides match TRBD1. V shed 1 base, J shed 0 bases, and the junction held 0 bases outside the gene matches. This CDR3 region has 16 residues. Germline V gene data show CDR1 as LGHNA and CDR2 as YNFKEQ. The chain's CDR3 is CASSQGTGSGANVLTF. The CDR3 DNA follows: TGTGCCAGCAGCCAAGGGACAGGCTCTGGGGCCAACGTCCTGACTTTC.

This clone occurred a few times. V usage is TRBV6-5 and J usage is TRBJ1-2; D unresolved. This CDR3 has 13 amino acids. The germline V gene encodes CDR1 MNHEY and CDR2 SVGAGI. V was cut by 5 bases and J by 3 bases, with 10 bases left in between. The CDR3 bases are TGTGCCAGCAGTGCGGGTTGGGACTATGGCTACACCTTC. The encoded protein is CASSAGWDYGYTF.

The rearrangement joins TRBV7-9 to TRBJ2-4; TRBD1 aligns across 10 bases. Germline assignment: CDR1 SEHNR and CDR2 FQNEAQ (reference sequence). The CDR3 runs to 18 residues. After removal of 1 base from V and 7 bases from J, the junction contained 13 bases not matched to a gene. CDR3 DNA sequence: TGTGCCAGCAGCTTAGGTGGACCGGGACAGGGGAGGATTAACATTCAGTACTTC. Its protein product is CASSLGGPGQGRINIQYF. The variable domain in full, completed from reference TRBV7-9 and TRBJ2-4, reads DTGVSQNPRHKITKRGQNVTFRCDPISEHNRLYWYRQTLGQGPEFLTYFQNEAQLEKSRLLSDRFSAERPKGSFSTLEIQRTEQGDSAMYLCASSLGGPGQGRINIQYFGAGTRLSVL.

V and J are TRBV18 and TRBJ1-1; 8 bases align to TRBD1. The CDR3 runs 19 residues. With V trimmed by 2 bases and J by 0 bases, 14 bases remained unmatched. Germline loops: CDR1 KGHSH, CDR2 LQKENI. The CDR3 loop reads CASSPKAPGQGAMNTEAFF. CDR3 sequence (DNA): TGTGCCAGCTCACCAAAAGCTCCCGGACAGGGTGCTATGAACACTGAAGCTTTCTTT.

The chain joins TRBV30 to TRBJ1-1; 9 nucleotides agree with TRBD1. The germline V gene has CDR1 GTSNPN and CDR2 SVGIG (reference sequence). This CDR3 region has 13 residues. The J segment lost 3 bases and the V segment lost 4 bases, leaving 3 bases of the junction unmatched. Written as DNA, the CDR3 is TGTGCCTGGAACGGACAGGGGCACACTGAAGCTTTCTTT. It encodes CAWNGQGHTEAFF.

The chain uses TRBV6-5 and TRBJ2-1, with TRBD2 identical over 8 bases. Germline values: CDR1 MNHEY, CDR2 SVGAGI. V lost 2 bases and J lost 4; bases outside the gene matches: 7. The CDR3 spans 16 residues. CDR3 coding DNA: TGTGCCAGCAGTTACAGTCTAGCGGGTCCGTACAATGAGCAGTTCTTC. Translated, it gives CASSYSLAGPYNEQFF.

The chain combines TRBV4-3 with TRBJ2-1; TRBD2 agrees at 16 bases. The CDR3 is 20 residues long. Germline CDR1 is LGHNA and CDR2 is YSLEER. With V trimmed by 3 bases and J by 0 bases, 8 bases remained unmatched. The CDR3 loop is CASSQIMGTSGRGSYNEQFF. CDR3 DNA sequence: TGCGCCAGCAGCCAGATAATGGGGACTAGCGGGAGGGGCTCCTACAATGAGCAGTTCTTC.

The genes are TRBV7-2 and TRBJ1-2; 9 nucleotides align to TRBD1. Germline CDR1 is SGHTA and CDR2 is FQGNSA. CDR3 length equals 14 residues. V lost 3 bases and J lost 7; bases outside the gene matches: 6. The CDR3 reads CASSFTGGGGGYTF. The CDR3 DNA reads TGTGCCAGCAGCTTCACAGGGGGCGGTGGTGGCTACACCTTC.

The gene calls are TRBV11-3 and TRBJ2-2; TRBD2 matches at 12 bases. This CDR3 region has 16 residues. From germline, CDR1 is SGHNT and CDR2 YENEEA. V lost 9 bases and J lost 5; bases outside the gene matches: 10. CDR3 DNA: TGTGCCAGTTCCCTAGCGGGAGGGCGGCGAACCGGGGAGCTGTTTTTT. This translates into CASSLAGGRRTGELFF.